Below are 30 T cell receptor beta chains sequenced from a single sample in a study of T cell responses to AZD1222 COVID-19 vaccine. Only in-frame clones appear in the TCRdb table, and some are missing; sequencing was by immunoSEQ multiplex PCR. The sample has 120,000 to 150,000 clones; 80% to 95% are singletons. Sequenced here: peripheral blood, sampled on day 0 of MenACWY control vaccination. These TCRs come from an adult in good health.

The CDR3, as DNA: TGCAGCGTTGAAGATCGGGGCGGAGTCTACTACGAGCAGTACTTC. It is translated as CSVEDRGGVYYEQYF. The rearrangement joins TRBV29-1 to TRBJ2-7; perhaps D is TRBD1 or TRBD2 (5 bases each). The ends were cut back, 0 bases at V and 3 bases at J, with 15 bases in the middle. The CDR3 runs 15 residues. Germline assignment: CDR1 SQVTM and CDR2 ANQGSEA.

CDR3 coding DNA: TGTGCCAGCAGCCAGTTACTAGCGGGAGTAACAGATACGCAGTATTTT. Protein sequence: CASSQLLAGVTDTQYF. V is TRBV3-1 (or the pseudogene TRBV3-2) and J is TRBJ2-3, with 11 bases that match TRBD2. Looked up from germline, CDR1 is LGHDT and CDR2 is YNNKEL (reference sequence). The CDR3 is 16 amino acids. The V segment lost 3 bases and the J segment 3 bases; nucleotides outside the gene matches: 5.

V gene TRBV7-2 combines with J gene TRBJ1-1, with D tentatively TRBD1 (6 bases). The CDR3 runs to 16 residues. V was pared by 5 bases and J by 1 base, with 17 bases between. The germline V gene has CDR1 SGHTA and CDR2 FQGNSA. The CDR3 sequence is CASSPRQAGTNTEAFF. The CDR3 DNA sequence: TGTGCCAGCAGCCCCAGACAGGCTGGTACGAACACTGAAGCTTTCTTT.

This rearrangement joins TRBV5-1 to TRBJ1-5, with D unclear. Looked up from germline, CDR1 is SGHRS and CDR2 is YFSETQ. V was clipped by 0 bases and J by 2 bases, with 3 bases between them. This CDR3 contains 13 residues. CDR3 sequence (DNA): TGCGCCAGCAGCTTGGTGGGCAATCAGCCCCAGCATTTT. Its translation is CASSLVGNQPQHF.

The chain employs TRBV3-1 (or the pseudogene TRBV3-2) and TRBJ2-7; D is uncertain. Germline V gene data show CDR1 as LGHDT and CDR2 as YNNKEL (reference sequence). The CDR3 sequence is 16 residues long. V was trimmed by 0 bases and J by 2 bases, leaving 14 bases between them. The CDR3 protein is CASSQDVRQPPYEQYF. The CDR3 DNA follows: TGTGCCAGCAGCCAAGATGTGCGGCAACCGCCCTACGAGCAGTACTTC.

This clone appeared a single time. The chain has TRBV5-6 and TRBJ2-1, with TRBD1 matching 11 bases. The CDR3 sequence is 15 residues long. Germline CDR1 SGHDT, CDR2 YYEEEE. The ends lost 3 bases at V and 4 bases at J; junction bases unmatched: 3. CDR3: CASSSGTGGYNEQFF. CDR3 coding DNA: TGTGCCAGCAGCTCCGGGACAGGGGGGTACAATGAGCAGTTCTTC.

V and J are TRBV5-6 and TRBJ1-1, with unresolved D. The CDR3 runs to 13 residues. Deletions cut 0 bases from V and 3 bases from J, with 6 bases between. Germline CDR1 and CDR2: SGHDT and YYEEEE. The CDR3 nucleotides read TGTGCCAGCAGCTTGGCGGGATACACTGAAGCTTTCTTT. Encoded protein: CASSLAGYTEAFF.

This clone was detected a few times. CDR3 amino acids: CATSGSGGALNEQFF. As DNA, the CDR3 is TGTGCCACCAGTGGGTCAGGGGGCGCCCTCAATGAGCAGTTCTTC. This sequence joins TRBV24-1 and TRBJ2-1, with TRBD1 matching 8 bases. V trimming: 5 bases; J trimming: 6 bases; junction bases outside the gene matches: 8. Germline-derived CDR1 and CDR2 are KGHDR and SFDVKD. The CDR3 is 15 amino acids.

This chain uses TRBV4-1 with TRBJ1-6; D is unclear. V dropped 4 bases and J dropped 5 bases, with 9 bases sitting between them. CDR3 size: 14 residues. The germline V gene encodes CDR1 MGHRA and CDR2 YSYEKL. The CDR3 is CASSPDSNNSPLHF. In DNA form, the CDR3 reads TGCGCCAGCAGCCCGGACTCTAATAATTCACCCCTCCACTTT.

The V gene is TRBV5-4, the J gene TRBJ1-2, with D unresolved. The germline CDR1 and CDR2 sequences are SGHNT and YYREEE (reference sequence). V lost 3 bases, J lost 8 bases, and 11 bases lay in between. The CDR3 covers 12 residues. The CDR3 sequence is CASSSYKGGYTF. The CDR3 DNA is TGTGCCAGCAGCTCCTATAAGGGCGGCTACACCTTC.

V usage is TRBV19 and J usage is TRBJ1-1, with 7 nucleotides matching TRBD1. J lost 1 base, V lost 7 bases, and 6 bases had no gene match. The germline V gene encodes CDR1 LNHDA and CDR2 SQIVND (reference sequence). This CDR3 comprises 14 residues. The CDR3 DNA sequence: TGTGCCAGTATACGGGACAGACCGAACACTGAAGCTTTCTTT. Translating it yields CASIRDRPNTEAFF.

This chain links TRBV3-1 (or the pseudogene TRBV3-2) with TRBJ1-4; 8 bases line up with TRBD1. CDR3 size: 16 residues. After removal of 7 bases from V and 7 bases from J, the junction contained 14 bases not matched to a gene. CDR1 is LGHDT, CDR2 YNNKEL, per germline (reference sequence). The CDR3 is CASNNRGSTLGEKLFF. In DNA form, the CDR3 reads TGTGCCAGCAACAACAGGGGGTCGACACTAGGTGAAAAACTGTTTTTT.

The chain combines TRBV6-2 or TRBV6-3 with TRBJ1-5; TRBD1 might be the D (6 bases). The V end was cut by 6 bases, the J end by 0 bases, with 12 bases between. The CDR3 contains 15 residues. CDR1 and CDR2 from the germline V gene are MNHEY and SVGEGT. This CDR3 reads CASSATGLSNQPQHF. The CDR3 DNA is TGTGCCAGCAGCGCTACAGGGCTTAGCAATCAGCCCCAGCATTTT.

Remarks on this clone: Different DNA sequences within this sample yield the same CDR3. The DNA of the CDR3 is TGTGCCAGCAGCTTAGTAGTGGGAAGCTCCTACGAGCAGTACTTC. Translation: CASSLVVGSSYEQYF. The chain links TRBV7-2 to TRBJ2-7; D is unclear. Per germline, CDR1 SGHTA and CDR2 FQGNSA. V lost 1 base and J 0 bases, leaving 10 bases between the germline ends. This CDR3 comprises 15 residues. The whole variable domain, filled in from reference TRBV7-2 and TRBJ2-7, reads GAGVSQSPSNKVTEKGKDVELRCDPISGHTALYWYRQSLGQGLEFLIYFQGNSAPDKSGLPSDRFSAERTGGSVSTLTIQRTQQEDSAVYLCASSLVVGSSYEQYFGPGTRLTVT.

For the CDR3, the DNA is TGTGCCAGCAGCTCGGGACAGAGACTCTTCGATAGCAATCAGCCCCAGCATTTT. Translating it yields CASSSGQRLFDSNQPQHF. The chain has TRBV5-8 and TRBJ1-5; TRBD1 agrees at 7 bases. The CDR3 totals 18 residues. Germline V gives CDR1 SGHTS, CDR2 YDEGEE. V was clipped by 3 bases and J by 0 bases; unmatched bases: 12.

The chain uses TRBV3-1 (or the pseudogene TRBV3-2) and TRBJ1-4, with D maybe TRBD1 (6 bases). The germline CDR1 and CDR2 sequences are LGHDT and YNNKEL (reference sequence). CDR3 length: 16 residues. V shed 1 base and J shed 2 bases, with 11 bases lying between them. Here the CDR3 DNA reads TGTGCCAGCAGCCAAGGTGGGCAGGGGACTAATGAAAAACTGTTTTTT. It translates to CASSQGGQGTNEKLFF.

The chain carries TRBV5-4 and TRBJ2-7; 10 bases agree with TRBD1. The junction had 6 bases not matched to a gene; V was cut back by 4 bases and J by 2 bases. The CDR3 is made up of 15 amino acids. The germline V gene encodes CDR1 SGHNT and CDR2 YYREEE (reference sequence). In DNA, the CDR3 is TGTGCCAGCAGCCATCCGGGACAGGGGACCTACGAGCAGTACTTC. It is translated as CASSHPGQGTYEQYF.

The CDR3, as DNA: TGTGCCAGCAGTGAAGCTACGGGGTTGGGGGCTTTCTTT. It is translated as CASSEATGLGAFF. The chain links TRBV6-1 to TRBJ1-1, with D hard to call. V was cut by 0 bases and J by 11 bases, with 13 bases left in between. The CDR3 is 13 amino acids. CDR1 and CDR2 (germline): MNHNS, SASEGT.

The chain has TRBV18 and TRBJ1-2; D call uncertain. Germline V gene sequence: CDR1 KGHSH, CDR2 LQKENI. The CDR3 runs 14 residues. Trimming left V 3 bases short and J 1 base short, with 9 bases between. CDR3: CASSPQSLNYGYTF. CDR3 in DNA: TGTGCCAGCTCACCCCAAAGCCTTAACTATGGCTACACCTTC.

The genes are TRBV7-3 and TRBJ2-5, with D maybe TRBD2 (6 bases). The V end lost 5 bases, the J end lost 3 bases, and 10 bases lay between the germline ends. This CDR3 comprises 13 residues. Germline CDR1 reads SGHTA; CDR2 reads FQGTGA. The CDR3 region is CASSLREKETQYF. The DNA of the CDR3 is TGTGCCAGCAGCCTACGGGAGAAAGAGACCCAGTACTTC.

The J gene is TRBJ2-2, the V gene TRBV9; TRBD1 is a possible D gene (6 bases). Trimming left V 4 bases short and J 4 bases short, with 14 bases between. Germline loops: CDR1 SGDLS, CDR2 YYNGEE. CDR3 size: 15 residues. The chain's CDR3 is CASSSQGLGTGELFF. The CDR3 nucleotides are TGTGCCAGCAGCTCTCAGGGGCTAGGCACCGGGGAGCTGTTTTTT.

The CDR3 sequence: CASSRTRDRGFGVNQPQHF. Written as DNA, the CDR3 is TGTGCCAGTTCTCGGACGCGGGACAGGGGTTTTGGTGTCAATCAGCCCCAGCATTTT. The rearrangement links TRBV19 to TRBJ1-5, with 10 bases matching TRBD1. Per the germline V gene, CDR1 is LNHDA and CDR2 is SQIVND (reference sequence). The length of the CDR3 is 19 residues. V lost 8 bases to trimming and J lost 3 bases; unmatched junction nucleotides: 19.

The chain has TRBV6-5 and TRBJ1-5; D call uncertain. The CDR3 covers 15 residues. The V gene lost 6 bases and the J gene lost 0 bases, with 12 bases spanning the gap. CDR1 is MNHEY and CDR2 is SVGAGI in the germline V gene. This CDR3 reads CASRGRQNSNQPQHF. CDR3 coding DNA: TGTGCCAGCAGAGGTCGGCAGAATAGCAATCAGCCCCAGCATTTT.

The chain has TRBV10-1 and TRBJ2-7, with a weak D call TRBD1 (5 bases). Deletions cut 4 bases from V and 3 bases from J, with 10 bases between. Germline-derived CDR1 and CDR2 are WNHNN and SYGVQD (reference sequence). CDR3 length equals 13 residues. Written as DNA, the CDR3 is TGCGCCAGCAGTGTAAAGCAGGGCTACGAGCAGTACTTC. Translating it yields CASSVKQGYEQYF.

The chain uses TRBV5-1 and TRBJ2-5; D may be TRBD1 (6 bases). Germline V gene sequence: CDR1 SGHRS, CDR2 YFSETQ. Between the trimmed V and J ends, which lost 4 bases and 5 bases, there was a span of 15 bases. This CDR3 spans 14 amino acids. CDR3 coding DNA: TGCGCCAGCAGCACCACTAGAGGGGGTGAGACCCAGTACTTC. Its protein product is CASSTTRGGETQYF.

The chain joins TRBV19 to TRBJ1-2, with 8 bases matching TRBD1. The germline V gene encodes CDR1 LNHDA and CDR2 SQIVND (reference sequence). There are 15 residues in the CDR3. The junction had 11 bases not matched to a gene; V was cut back by 5 bases and J by 6 bases. The CDR3 sequence is CASSFGQGGLDGYTF. Written as DNA, the CDR3 is TGTGCCAGTAGTTTCGGACAGGGCGGACTGGATGGCTACACCTTC.

The chain links TRBV2 to TRBJ2-7; TRBD2 matches at 13 bases. With 6 bases clipped from V and 5 bases from J, the junction kept 7 bases outside the gene matches. Germline lookup yields CDR1 SNHLY and CDR2 FYNNEI. The CDR3 sequence is 15 residues long. In DNA form, the CDR3 reads TGTGCCAGCAGCCTGACTAGCGGGGGGTCCCACGAGCAGTACTTC. Residues: CASSLTSGGSHEQYF.

The V gene is TRBV3-1 (or the pseudogene TRBV3-2), the J gene TRBJ1-1, with 8 positions matching TRBD1. V was clipped by 6 bases and J by 4 bases; unmatched bases: 1. The CDR3 has 12 amino acids. Germline V gene data show CDR1 as LGHDT and CDR2 as YNNKEL (reference sequence). Written as DNA, the CDR3 is TGTGCCAGCAGACAGGGGGTCACTGAAGCTTTCTTT. Translated: CASRQGVTEAFF.

The rearrangement uses TRBV5-4 and TRBJ2-3; no clear D gene. Germline values: CDR1 SGHNT, CDR2 YYREEE (reference sequence). The CDR3 runs to 15 residues. Trimming shortened V by 2 bases and J by 0 bases, and 10 bases separated the two germline ends. In nucleotides, the CDR3 is TGTGCCAGCAGCTTCTTCGTATCTAGCACAGATACGCAGTATTTT. It translates to CASSFFVSSTDTQYF.

This clone was picked up a small number of times. The chain has TRBV6-5 and TRBJ2-7; a possible D gene is TRBD2 (6 bases). The CDR3 covers 14 residues. V shed 2 bases and J shed 0 bases, with 8 bases lying between them. Germline CDR1 reads MNHEY; CDR2 reads SVGAGI. The CDR3 nucleotides read TGTGCCAGCAGTTACGGGAGGAGCTCCTACGAGCAGTACTTC. Amino acids: CASSYGRSSYEQYF.